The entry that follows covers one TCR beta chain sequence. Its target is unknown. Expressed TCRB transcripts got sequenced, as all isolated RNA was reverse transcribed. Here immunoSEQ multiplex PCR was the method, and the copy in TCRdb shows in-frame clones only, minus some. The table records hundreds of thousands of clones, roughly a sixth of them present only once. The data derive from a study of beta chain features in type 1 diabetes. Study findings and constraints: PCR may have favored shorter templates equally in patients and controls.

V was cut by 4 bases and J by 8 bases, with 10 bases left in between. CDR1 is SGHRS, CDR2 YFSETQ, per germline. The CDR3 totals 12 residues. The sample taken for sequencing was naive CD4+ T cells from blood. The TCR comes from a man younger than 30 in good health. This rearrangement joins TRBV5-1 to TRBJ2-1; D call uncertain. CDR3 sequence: CASSAPRHEQFF. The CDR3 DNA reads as TGCGCCAGCAGCGCCCCCAGGCATGAGCAGTTCTTC.